These T cell receptor beta chains were read from a single sample in a study of blood T cell repertoires in COVID-19. Some clones are missing from TCRdb's copy, which holds only in-frame ones; the method was immunoSEQ multiplex PCR. The table lists 150,000 to 250,000 clones, approximately 84% of them singletons, with 6.9% in the top ten. The sequenced sample consisted of peripheral blood. These receptor sequences come from a human donor with acute or convalescent COVID-19. The donor label of this sample is uncertain. Each CDR3 is given with its conserved first and last residue. The D gene is left open where the match is weak. Clone size appears in some rows only: once, few, many, or a class for an expanded clone.

V gene	clone size	J gene	D gene	CDR3 DNA	CDR3 protein
TRBV7-9	-	TRBJ2-2	TRBD2	TGTGCCGGTGGGACTAGTCCCCCCGGGGAGCTGTTTTTT	CAGGTSPPGELFF
TRBV5-1	-	TRBJ2-2	-	TGCGCCAGCAGCTCCCCGAGACAGATCCGAAGCACCGGGGAGCTGTTTTTT	CASSSPRQIRSTGELFF
TRBV28	-	TRBJ2-5	-	TGTGCCAGCAGTTTGGCACAGGGGGGGTTTAGGGAGACCCAGTACTTC	CASSLAQGGFRETQYF
TRBV19	few	TRBJ2-1	TRBD2	TGTGCCAGTAGTATAGACCCGGGACTAGCGAATGAGCAGTTCTTC	CASSIDPGLANEQFF
TRBV6-5	-	TRBJ2-5	-	TGTGCCAGCAGCCCACGGCGGTCGGGGATGGAGACCCAGTACTTC	CASSPRRSGMETQYF
TRBV11-3	few	TRBJ2-7	TRBD2	TGTGCCAGCAGCTCGCCTAGCGGGGCAATGAGTGAGCAGTACTTC	CASSSPSGAMSEQYF
TRBV27	-	TRBJ1-5	TRBD1	TGTGCCAGCAGTTTGGCCGGGACAGGGTACGGTCAGCCCCAGCATTTT	CASSLAGTGYGQPQHF
TRBV9	-	TRBJ2-3	TRBD2	TGTGCCAGCAGCGTGAGGCCCGGGACTAGCGGCACAGATACGCAGTATTTT	CASSVRPGTSGTDTQYF
TRBV10-3	few	TRBJ2-7	TRBD2	TGTGCCATCAGTGGGCCGCCTAGCGGGAGAAGCTCCTACGAGCAGTACTTC	CAISGPPSGRSSYEQYF
TRBV20-1	once	TRBJ2-7	TRBD2	TGCAGCCCGGGGGGGCGGGAGCAGTACTTC	CSPGGREQYF
TRBV27	few	TRBJ2-2	TRBD2	TGTGCCAGCACGGGACTAGCGGGCGGGAGCACCGGGGAGCTGTTTTTT	CASTGLAGGSTGELFF
TRBV7-3	once	TRBJ2-1	TRBD1	TGTGCCAGCAGCCCCCGGGACAGGGCCAGCTCCTACAATGAGCAGTTCTTC	CASSPRDRASSYNEQFF
TRBV27	-	TRBJ2-5	TRBD2	TGTGCCAGCAGTCTGAGGGGACTAGCGGGGGATAAAGAGACCCAGTACTTC	CASSLRGLAGDKETQYF
TRBV28	-	TRBJ2-2	TRBD2	TGTGCCAGCAGATCCGGGACTAGCGGGAGACGGGAGCTGTTTTTT	CASRSGTSGRRELFF
TRBV5-6	-	TRBJ2-3	TRBD2	TGTGCCAGCAGCCCTAGACTAGCTAGCACAGATACGCAGTATTTT	CASSPRLASTDTQYF
TRBV24-1	few	TRBJ1-5	TRBD1	TGTGCCACCAGTGACTCAAGACAGGGGCCCAATCAGCCCCAGCATTTT	CATSDSRQGPNQPQHF
TRBV12-3/TRBV12-4	-	TRBJ1-2	-	TGTGCCAGCAGTTTCTCCTCAGGGTTGGGCTACACCTTC	CASSFSSGLGYTF
TRBV24-1	-	TRBJ2-3	-	TGTGCCACCAGTGCCCCGACAGGGAGGAGTACAGATACGCAGTATTTT	CATSAPTGRSTDTQYF
TRBV25-1	-	TRBJ2-7	TRBD2	TGTGCCAGCAGTCCCCACTCTAGCGGGAGAGGCTACGAGCAGTACTTC	CASSPHSSGRGYEQYF
TRBV3-1/TRBV3-2	few	TRBJ2-5	-	TGTGCCAGCAGCCAACAGGTCCAAGAGACCCAGTACTTC	CASSQQVQETQYF
TRBV19	-	TRBJ2-4	-	TGTGCCAGTAGTATGCGGGGAGGTACGCAAAACATTCAGTACTTC	CASSMRGGTQNIQYF
TRBV10-3	-	TRBJ1-2	-	TGTGCCATCAGTGAGTTCGGGGATTATGGCTACACCTTC	CAISEFGDYGYTF
TRBV7-2	-	TRBJ2-7	-	TGTGCCAGCAGCTCTGGGAGGACCTCCGAGCAGTACTTC	CASSSGRTSEQYF
TRBV27	-	TRBJ1-4	TRBD1	TGTGCCAGCAGTCGATTGGGACAGGGGTCCGGCGAAAAACTGTTTTTT	CASSRLGQGSGEKLFF
TRBV29-1	-	TRBJ1-4	-	TGCAGCGCCGCAGGGCAGGGAACTGAAAAACTGTTTTTT	CSAAGQGTEKLFF
TRBV5-1	-	TRBJ2-7	TRBD2	TGCGCCAGCAGCATACTAGCGGGGACTCAGCCCTACGAGCAGTACTTC	CASSILAGTQPYEQYF
TRBV5-6	-	TRBJ2-1	TRBD2	TGTGCCAGCCGGGGACTAGCGGGGCACAATGAGCAGTTCTTC	CASRGLAGHNEQFF
TRBV12-3/TRBV12-4	-	TRBJ1-3	TRBD1	TGTGCCAGCAGGTTTCTGACAGGGGGCACCATATATTTT	CASRFLTGGTIYF
TRBV27	-	TRBJ2-1	TRBD2	TGTGCCAGCAGACGCGAGTCGGGGACTAGCGGGAGGAACTCCTACAATGAGCAGTTCTTC	CASRRESGTSGRNSYNEQFF
TRBV2	once	TRBJ1-1	-	TGTGCCAGCAGAAAACAGGCGACTGAAGCTTTCTTT	CASRKQATEAFF
TRBV5-1	-	TRBJ1-1	TRBD1	TGCGCCAGCATTGGGACAGGGAGGACTGAAGCTTTCTTT	CASIGTGRTEAFF
TRBV27	few	TRBJ1-2	TRBD1	TGTGCCAGCAGTTCCCGGACAGGGGGAAGTGGCTACACCTTC	CASSSRTGGSGYTF
TRBV7-9	-	TRBJ1-4	-	TGTGCCAGCAGCTTAGAGGGGGTACGGGCAACTAATGAAAAACTGTTTTTT	CASSLEGVRATNEKLFF
TRBV7-2	-	TRBJ1-2	-	TGTGCCAGCAGCTTAGAAGGGGGCTATGGCTACACCTTC	CASSLEGGYGYTF
TRBV30	-	TRBJ2-3	-	TGTGCCTGGAGTCGGGGAAGCAAGGCAGATACGCAGTATTTT	CAWSRGSKADTQYF
TRBV19	few	TRBJ1-1	-	TGTGCCAGTAGTATAGACGGGAGGTTCCCAGGCACTGAAGCTTTCTTT	CASSIDGRFPGTEAFF
TRBV5-1	-	TRBJ2-2	TRBD2	TGCGCCAGCAGCTTGGCCACCGGGACTAGAGGCGGGGAGCTGTTTTTT	CASSLATGTRGGELFF
TRBV6-1	-	TRBJ2-1	TRBD2	TGTGCCAGCAGTGAAGCGGGACTACAGATTAGCTCCTACAATGAGCAGTTCTTC	CASSEAGLQISSYNEQFF
TRBV5-1	-	TRBJ1-1	-	TGCGCCAGCAGCTTGGAGGGGCCCGGCACTGAAGCTTTCTTT	CASSLEGPGTEAFF
TRBV27	-	TRBJ1-1	-	TGTGCCAGCAGGCGCCCGGGACAATTAACCACTGAAGCTTTCTTT	CASRRPGQLTTEAFF
TRBV19	-	TRBJ1-5	TRBD1	TGTGCCAGCGGGACAGGGGAACTTTTACACAATCAGCCCCAGCATTTT	CASGTGELLHNQPQHF
TRBV2	few	TRBJ1-2	-	TGTGCCAGCAGTACAACAGGGTTAGAGCGCTACACCTTC	CASSTTGLERYTF
TRBV25-1	-	TRBJ1-2	TRBD1	TGTGCCAGCAGTGAAGGGACAGGGGGTTGGTTTGACTATGGCTACACCTTC	CASSEGTGGWFDYGYTF
TRBV7-9	-	TRBJ2-7	TRBD1	TGTGCCAGCAGCTTACCTAACAGGGACAGGCGAAGCTCCTACGAGCAGTACTTC	CASSLPNRDRRSSYEQYF
TRBV19	few	TRBJ1-1	-	TGTGCCAGTAGTCTACAGGGCCGCTACGCAGTGGGGTCGAACACTGAAGCTTTCTTT	CASSLQGRYAVGSNTEAFF
TRBV9	few	TRBJ2-1	TRBD2	TGTGCCAGCAGCGCCTACACTAGCGGAAGCCTCTACAATGAGCAGTTCTTC	CASSAYTSGSLYNEQFF
TRBV6-6	-	TRBJ1-1	-	TGTGCCAGCAGGCTCACTGGAGAGAACACTGAAGCTTTCTTT	CASRLTGENTEAFF